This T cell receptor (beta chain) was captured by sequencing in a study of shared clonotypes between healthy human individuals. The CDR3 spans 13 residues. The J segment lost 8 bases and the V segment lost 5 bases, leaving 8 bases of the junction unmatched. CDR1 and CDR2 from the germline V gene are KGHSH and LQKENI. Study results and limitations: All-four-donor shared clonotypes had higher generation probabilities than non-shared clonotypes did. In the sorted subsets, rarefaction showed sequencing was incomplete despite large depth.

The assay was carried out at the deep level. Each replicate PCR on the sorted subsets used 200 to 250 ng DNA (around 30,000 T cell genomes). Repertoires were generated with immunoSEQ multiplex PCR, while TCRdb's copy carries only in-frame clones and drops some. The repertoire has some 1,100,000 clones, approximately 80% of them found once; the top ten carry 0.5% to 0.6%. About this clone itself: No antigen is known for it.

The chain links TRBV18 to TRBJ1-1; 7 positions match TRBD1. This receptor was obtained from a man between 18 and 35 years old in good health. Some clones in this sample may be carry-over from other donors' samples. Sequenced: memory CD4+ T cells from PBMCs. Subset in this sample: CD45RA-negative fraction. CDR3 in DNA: TGTGCCAGCTCAGAGGGACAGCGGGCGGAAGCTTTCTTT. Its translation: CASSEGQRAEAFF.